What follows are 25 T cell receptor beta chains derived from one specimen sequenced in a study of blood T cell repertoires in COVID-19. Sequencing used immunoSEQ multiplex PCR; TCRdb keeps in-frame clones, though not all of them. Of some 150,000 clones listed, approximately 90% are singletons. The sample consisted of peripheral blood. These receptors all stem from a woman aged 60-75 years with active COVID-19.

The chain couples TRBV5-6 to TRBJ1-6, with D unresolved. This CDR3 contains 13 residues. The germline V gene encodes CDR1 SGHDT and CDR2 YYEEEE. V was shortened by 4 bases and J by 6 bases, with 8 bases between the two germline ends. CDR3 sequence (DNA): TGTGCCAGCAGCAGGACTTTTAATTCACCCCTCCACTTT. Translation gives CASSRTFNSPLHF. The full variable domain, its missing parts supplied by reference TRBV5-6 and TRBJ1-6, is DAGVTQSPTHLIKTRGQQVTLRCSPKSGHDTVSWYQQALGQGPQFIFQYYEEEERQRGNFPDRFSGHQFPNYSSELNVNALLLGDSALYLCASSRTFNSPLHFGNGTRLTVT.

The J gene is TRBJ2-7, the V gene TRBV5-5; D may be TRBD2 (5 bases). With 5 bases removed from V and 6 bases from J, the gap between germline ends came to 21 bases. The germline gives CDR1 SGHKS, CDR2 YYEKEE (reference sequence). The CDR3 extends over 15 amino acids. The CDR3 DNA reads as TGTGCCAGCAGTTCATCCGGGATGTACGAAGGCGAGCAGTACTTC. Translation gives CASSSSGMYEGEQYF.

The rearrangement joins TRBV11-1 to TRBJ2-2; D is possibly TRBD2 (5 bases). Germline V gene data show CDR1 as SGHAT and CDR2 as FQDESV (reference sequence). The CDR3 has 14 amino acids. Deletions cut 2 bases from V and 2 bases from J, with 6 bases between. CDR3 nucleotides: TGTGCCAGCAGCTTACGGACTAACACCGGGGAGCTGTTTTTT. Residues: CASSLRTNTGELFF.

The rearrangement links TRBV27 to TRBJ1-1, with D perhaps matching TRBD1 (6 bases). CDR3 size: 15 residues. V was shortened by 5 bases and J by 11 bases, with 24 bases between the two germline ends. Germline loops: CDR1 MNHEY, CDR2 SMNVEV (reference sequence). The CDR3 DNA follows: TGTGCCAGCAGTATTAACCCCGTGGGGGGGCAGGGGGCTTTCTTT. Its protein is CASSINPVGGQGAFF.

The chain is built from TRBV5-1 and TRBJ2-1; 10 positions agree with TRBD2. V was clipped by 3 bases and J by 5 bases; unmatched bases: 2. The CDR3 contains 14 residues. Looked up from germline, CDR1 is SGHRS and CDR2 is YFSETQ. DNA for the CDR3: TGCGCCAGCAGCTGGCTAGCGGGAGACAATGAGCAGTTCTTC. Amino acid sequence: CASSWLAGDNEQFF. The entire variable domain, with the rest obtained from reference TRBV5-1 and TRBJ2-1, is as follows: KAGVTQTPRYLIKTRGQQVTLSCSPISGHRSVSWYQQTPGQGLQFLFEYFSETQRNKGNFPGRFSGRQFSNSRSEMNVSTLELGDSALYLCASSWLAGDNEQFFGPGTRLTVL.

The genes are TRBV6-2 or TRBV6-3 and TRBJ1-4; 9 bases align to TRBD1. Per the germline V gene, CDR1 is MNHEY and CDR2 is SVGEGT. The CDR3 is 15 amino acids. V shed 6 bases, J shed 8 bases, and the junction held 10 bases outside the gene matches. The CDR3 protein is CASSADRGGMEKLFF. The CDR3 DNA reads TGTGCCAGCAGCGCGGACAGGGGCGGGATGGAAAAACTGTTTTTT.

The V and J genes are TRBV4-1 and TRBJ1-6, with D possibly being TRBD1 (5 bases). Trimming took off 0 bases at V and 0 bases at J, with 18 bases between the two ends. CDR1 MGHRA and CDR2 YSYEKL come from the germline V gene. This CDR3 is built from 20 residues. CDR3 coding DNA: TGCGCCAGCAGCCAAGAGTGGGCGACCAGGGTTAGCTCCTATAATTCACCCCTCCACTTT. Its protein product is CASSQEWATRVSSYNSPLHF.

V and J are TRBV5-1 and TRBJ1-6, with TRBD1 matching 8 bases. The germline V gene has CDR1 SGHRS and CDR2 YFSETQ. J was trimmed by 10 bases and V by 0 bases; bases with no gene match: 9. The CDR3 is 16 amino acids. The DNA for the CDR3 is TGCGCCAGCAGCTTGGGCGGACAGGGAGGCAGCTCACCCCTCCACTTT. Protein: CASSLGGQGGSSPLHF.

V gene TRBV6-6 combines with J gene TRBJ2-7; D ambiguous. V dropped 4 bases and J dropped 3 bases, with 10 bases sitting between them. Per germline, CDR1 MNHNY and CDR2 SVGAGI (reference sequence). The CDR3 loop spans 13 amino acids. The CDR3 bases are TGTGCCAGCAGTTTTGGCTTTGGCTACGAGCAGTACTTC. Protein sequence: CASSFGFGYEQYF.

This clone is a singleton in its sample. J is TRBJ2-1 and V is TRBV7-9, with TRBD2 matching over 9 bases. The CDR3 contains 15 residues. The ends lost 5 bases at V and 7 bases at J; junction bases unmatched: 9. Germline values: CDR1 SEHNR, CDR2 FQNEAQ (reference sequence). CDR3: CASSITSGQVNEQFF. DNA for the CDR3: TGTGCCAGCAGCATAACTAGCGGGCAGGTGAATGAGCAGTTCTTC.

This clone appeared a single time. This sequence joins TRBV2 and TRBJ2-7; D remains ambiguous. From germline, CDR1 is SNHLY and CDR2 FYNNEI. The CDR3 covers 13 residues. V was clipped by 8 bases and J by 0 bases, with 11 bases between them. CDR3 DNA: TGTGCCAGCGGCGATAGCCTCTCCTACGAGCAGTACTTC. Translated: CASGDSLSYEQYF.

The gene calls are TRBV5-1 and TRBJ2-3; TRBD1 matches at 12 bases. With V trimmed by 5 bases and J by 7 bases, 11 bases remained unmatched. CDR1 and CDR2 (germline): SGHRS, YFSETQ. CDR3 length: 16 amino acids. CDR3 DNA sequence: TGCGCCAGCAGGGGGACGGGACAGGGGGCGATCTATACGCAGTATTTT. It translates to CASRGTGQGAIYTQYF.

V and J are TRBV30 and TRBJ2-2, with 7 bases fitting TRBD2. The germline CDR1 and CDR2 sequences are GTSNPN and SVGIG (reference sequence). CDR3 length: 15 residues. V lost 2 bases to trimming and J lost 2 bases; unmatched junction nucleotides: 5. The chain's CDR3 is CAWSPGTTNTGELFF. CDR3 coding DNA: TGTGCCTGGAGTCCCGGGACTACAAACACCGGGGAGCTGTTTTTT.

V usage is TRBV28 and J usage is TRBJ1-2; D remains ambiguous. CDR1 MDHEN and CDR2 SYDVKM come from the germline V gene. Between the trimmed V and J ends, which lost 1 base and 5 bases, there was a span of 5 bases. The length of the CDR3 is 12 residues. The CDR3 nucleotides read TGTGCCAGCAGTTTATCGGGGTATGGCTACACCTTC. Its translation is CASSLSGYGYTF.

This chain uses TRBV12-3 or TRBV12-4 with TRBJ1-1; 7 bases fit TRBD1. CDR3 length: 13 residues. V lost 6 bases to trimming and J lost 7 bases; unmatched junction nucleotides: 8. The CDR3 nucleotides read TGTGCCAGCAGCCAACAGGGGACCTATGAAGCTTTCTTT. Its translation is CASSQQGTYEAFF.

This chain uses TRBV18 with TRBJ2-2; TRBD2 agrees at 8 bases. There are 16 residues in the CDR3. Per the germline V gene, CDR1 is KGHSH and CDR2 is LQKENI. The V gene end was trimmed by 0 bases and the J gene end by 6 bases; junction bases not matched to a gene: 6. CDR3 nucleotides: TGTGCCAGCTCACCACCCGGAGCGGGAGTCTCCGGGGAGCTGTTTTTT. Translation gives CASSPPGAGVSGELFF.

The chain couples TRBV2 to TRBJ2-1, with TRBD2 identical over 11 bases. The CDR3 loop spans 19 amino acids. V shed 3 bases, J shed 4 bases, and the junction held 14 bases outside the gene matches. Germline CDR1 is SNHLY and CDR2 is FYNNEI. The CDR3 spells CASSDVAGGPVFPYNEQFF. As DNA, the CDR3 is TGTGCCAGCAGTGACGTAGCGGGAGGGCCGGTTTTTCCGTACAATGAGCAGTTCTTC.

CDR3 residues: CASSIALSGEQYF. DNA for the CDR3: TGTGCCAGTAGTATTGCCCTTTCCGGCGAGCAGTACTTC. The J gene is TRBJ2-7, the V gene TRBV19; no definite D call. V was cut by 3 bases and J by 6 bases, with 12 bases left in between. Germline lookup yields CDR1 LNHDA and CDR2 SQIVND (reference sequence). CDR3 length: 13 amino acids. The whole variable domain, remainder taken from reference TRBV19 and TRBJ2-7, is DGGITQSPKYLFRKEGQNVTLSCEQNLNHDAMYWYRQDPGQGLRLIYYSQIVNDFQKGDIAEGYSVSREKKESFPLTVTSAQKNPTAFYLCASSIALSGEQYFGPGTRLTVT.

The chain links TRBV4-2 to TRBJ2-5; D gene unclear. This CDR3 contains 13 residues. CDR1 LGHNA and CDR2 YNFKEQ come from the germline V gene. Trimming took 2 bases from V and 0 from J, leaving 4 bases between them. The CDR3 bases are TGTGCCAGCAGCCAATTTAACCAAGAGACCCAGTACTTC. It yields the protein CASSQFNQETQYF.

This clone was observed a few times. V usage is TRBV11-2 and J usage is TRBJ2-5, with a weak D call TRBD2 (6 bases). The CDR3 is made up of 16 amino acids. The germline V and J ends were trimmed by 5 bases and 5 bases, with 21 bases remaining between them. Germline assignment: CDR1 SGHAT and CDR2 FQNNGV. CDR3: CASSPHLPGVGETQYF. The CDR3 DNA reads as TGTGCCAGCAGCCCCCACCTACCGGGAGTAGGCGAGACCCAGTACTTC. Full variable domain (missing parts from reference TRBV11-2 and TRBJ2-5): EAGVAQSPRYKIIEKRQSVAFWCNPISGHATLYWYQQILGQGPKLLIQFQNNGVVDDSQLPKDRFSAERLKGVDSTLKIQPAKLEDSAVYLCASSPHLPGVGETQYFGPGTRLLVL.

The chain recombines TRBV28 with TRBJ1-2, with D uncertain. The length of the CDR3 is 13 residues. Trimming removed 5 bases at V and 7 bases at J, with 14 bases between. Germline V CDR1 and CDR2: MDHEN, SYDVKM. CDR3 DNA sequence: TGTGCCAGCAGTGCCTTAGATCCGGGTGGCTACACCTTC. It encodes CASSALDPGGYTF.

This chain connects TRBV5-1 to TRBJ2-1; D is perhaps TRBD1 (7 bases). CDR3 length equals 14 residues. V was clipped by 3 bases and J by 8 bases, with 15 bases between them. Germline CDR1 reads SGHRS; CDR2 reads YFSETQ. In DNA form, the CDR3 reads TGCGCCAGCAGCTATCAGGGGGGTTTCGATGAGCAGTTCTTC. This gives the protein CASSYQGGFDEQFF. The complete variable domain, with remaining parts taken from reference TRBV5-1 and TRBJ2-1, reads KAGVTQTPRYLIKTRGQQVTLSCSPISGHRSVSWYQQTPGQGLQFLFEYFSETQRNKGNFPGRFSGRQFSNSRSEMNVSTLELGDSALYLCASSYQGGFDEQFFGPGTRLTVL.

The rearrangement links TRBV11-2 to TRBJ2-4; TRBD2 matches at 16 bases. This CDR3 comprises 17 residues. In germline, CDR1 is SGHAT, CDR2 FQNNGV. The J segment lost 6 bases and the V segment lost 5 bases, leaving 7 bases of the junction unmatched. The CDR3 region is CASSRGLAGGRGNIQYF. DNA of the CDR3: TGTGCCAGCAGCCGGGGACTAGCGGGAGGGCGGGGAAACATTCAGTACTTC.

V usage is TRBV18 and J usage is TRBJ2-3; a weak D match, TRBD2 (5 bases). V was pared by 0 bases and J by 0 bases, with 10 bases between. Germline CDR1 KGHSH, CDR2 LQKENI. The CDR3 consists of 16 residues. Here the CDR3 reads CASSPPGAASTDTQYF. Written as DNA, the CDR3 is TGTGCCAGCTCACCACCGGGAGCGGCCAGCACAGATACGCAGTATTTT.

J is TRBJ2-3 and V is TRBV10-3; 7 bases are shared with TRBD1. J lost 0 bases, V lost 2 bases, and 11 bases had no gene match. Germline loops: CDR1 ENHRY, CDR2 SYGVKD. The CDR3 runs 18 residues. CDR3 in amino acids: CAISEPGRGTASTDTQYF. The CDR3, as DNA: TGTGCCATCAGTGAGCCCGGCCGTGGGACAGCTAGCACAGATACGCAGTATTTT.